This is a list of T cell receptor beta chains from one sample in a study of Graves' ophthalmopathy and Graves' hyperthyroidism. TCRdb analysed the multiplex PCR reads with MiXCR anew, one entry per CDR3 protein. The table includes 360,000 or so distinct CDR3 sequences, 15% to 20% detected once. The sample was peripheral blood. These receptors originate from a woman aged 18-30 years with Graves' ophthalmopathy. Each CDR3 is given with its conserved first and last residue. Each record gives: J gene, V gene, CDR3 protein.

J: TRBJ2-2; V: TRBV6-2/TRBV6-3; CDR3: CASRILMSPGELFF
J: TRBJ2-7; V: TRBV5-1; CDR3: CASSLVLSGAYEQYF
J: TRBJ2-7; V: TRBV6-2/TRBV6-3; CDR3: CASSYRDPHSYEQYF
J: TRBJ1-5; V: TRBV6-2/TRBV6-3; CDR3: CASSQRDRRPNQPQHF
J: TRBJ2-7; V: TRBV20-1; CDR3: CSAYEHSSYEQYF
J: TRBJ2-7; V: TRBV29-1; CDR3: CSVERGRPYEQYF
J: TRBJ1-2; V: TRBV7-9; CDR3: CASSLPRTDLYGYTF
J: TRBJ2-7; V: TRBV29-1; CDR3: CSATGTSGSGEQYF
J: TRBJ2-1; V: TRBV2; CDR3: CASSDSTSAYNEQFF
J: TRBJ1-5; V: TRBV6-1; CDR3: CASRRTGDSNQPQHF
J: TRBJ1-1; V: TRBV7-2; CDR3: CASSYEGFEAFF